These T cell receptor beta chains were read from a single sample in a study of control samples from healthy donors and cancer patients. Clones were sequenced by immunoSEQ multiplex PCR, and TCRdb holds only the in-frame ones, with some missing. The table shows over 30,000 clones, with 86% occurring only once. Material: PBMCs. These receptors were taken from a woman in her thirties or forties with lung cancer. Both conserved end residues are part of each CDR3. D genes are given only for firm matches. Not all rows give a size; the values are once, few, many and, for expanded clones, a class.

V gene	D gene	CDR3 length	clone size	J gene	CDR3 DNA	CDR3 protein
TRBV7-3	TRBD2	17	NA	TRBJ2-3	TGTGCCAGCAGCTTTCTTGGCGGGGGATCTAGCACAGATACGCAGTATTTT	CASSFLGGGSSTDTQYF
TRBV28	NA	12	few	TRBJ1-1	TGTGCCAGCAGTTTCGAACTCCAAGGAGCTTTCTTT	CASSFELQGAFF
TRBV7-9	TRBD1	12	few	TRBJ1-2	TGTGCCAGCACGACAGGGGTCTATGGCTACACCTTC	CASTTGVYGYTF
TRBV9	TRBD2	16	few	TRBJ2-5	TGTGCCAGCAGCGCCCAATCGGGACTAGCGGAAGAGACCCAGTACTTC	CASSAQSGLAEETQYF
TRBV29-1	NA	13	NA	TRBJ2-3	TGCAGCGTTGAGTTTTCAACCCCAGATACGCAGTATTTT	CSVEFSTPDTQYF
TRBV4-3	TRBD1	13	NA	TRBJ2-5	TGCGCCAGCTCCAGGACAGGGGAAGAGACCCAGTACTTC	CASSRTGEETQYF
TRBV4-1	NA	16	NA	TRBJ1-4	TGCGCCAGCAGCCAAGAGATCGTACAAGTGAATGAAAAACTGTTTTTT	CASSQEIVQVNEKLFF
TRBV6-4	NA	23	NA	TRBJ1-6	TGTGCCAGCAGTGACGGACCAATGGCCGTCCCGGGCAGTCTAGAACCATATAATTCACCCCTCCACTTT	CASSDGPMAVPGSLEPYNSPLHF
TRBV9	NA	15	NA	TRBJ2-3	TGTGCCAGCAGCGTTTCGGGCAGAATCACAGATACGCAGTATTTT	CASSVSGRITDTQYF
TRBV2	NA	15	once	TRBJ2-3	TGTGCCAGCAATCTGTTCGTACCCAGCACAGATACGCAGTATTTT	CASNLFVPSTDTQYF
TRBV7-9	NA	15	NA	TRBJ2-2	TGTGCCAGCAGTTTCCGGACGACGGGCGCCGGGGAGCTGTTTTTT	CASSFRTTGAGELFF
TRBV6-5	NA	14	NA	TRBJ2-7	TGTGCCAGCAGTTCCGGGACGGTGCCTACGCAGCAGTACTTC	CASSSGTVPTQQYF
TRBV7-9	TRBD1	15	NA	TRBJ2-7	TGTGTCAGCAGCTTCCCACGACAGGGGAACTACGAGCAGTACTTC	CVSSFPRQGNYEQYF
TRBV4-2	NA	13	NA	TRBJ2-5	TGTGCCAGCAGCCAAGGTCGGGGGGAGACCCAGTACTTC	CASSQGRGETQYF
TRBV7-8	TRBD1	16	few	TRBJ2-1	TGTGCCAGCAGCTTAGGAGGCAGGGGGTCCTACAATGAGCAGTTCTTC	CASSLGGRGSYNEQFF
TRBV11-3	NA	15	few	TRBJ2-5	TGTGCCAGCAGCGCGATCAGGGGGAGGCAAGAGACCCAGTACTTC	CASSAIRGRQETQYF
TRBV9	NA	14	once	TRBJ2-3	TGTGCCAGCAGCGTAGGGGACTCCATAGATACGCAGTATTTT	CASSVGDSIDTQYF
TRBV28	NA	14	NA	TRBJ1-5	TGTGCCACTACGACAGACTATAGCAATCAGCCCCAGCATTTT	CATTTDYSNQPQHF
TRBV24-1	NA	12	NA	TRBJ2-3	TGTGCCACGTCGGTGGGGGCAAATACGCAGTATTTT	CATSVGANTQYF
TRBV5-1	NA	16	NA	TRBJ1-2	TGCGCCAGCAGCTTGGAAATGGGGGAATATAACTATGGCTACACCTTC	CASSLEMGEYNYGYTF